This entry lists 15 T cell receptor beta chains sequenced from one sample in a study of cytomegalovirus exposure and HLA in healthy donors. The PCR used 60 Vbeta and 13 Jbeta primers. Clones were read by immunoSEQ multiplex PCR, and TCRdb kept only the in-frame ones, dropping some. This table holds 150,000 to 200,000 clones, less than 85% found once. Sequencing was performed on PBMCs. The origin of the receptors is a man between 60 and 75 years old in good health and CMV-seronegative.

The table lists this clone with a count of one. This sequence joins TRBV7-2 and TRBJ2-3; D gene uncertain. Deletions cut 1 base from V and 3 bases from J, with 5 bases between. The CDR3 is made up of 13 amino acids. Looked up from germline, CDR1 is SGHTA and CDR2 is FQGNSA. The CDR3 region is CASSLERTDTQYF. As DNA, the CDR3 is TGTGCCAGCAGCTTAGAGAGAACAGATACGCAGTATTTT.

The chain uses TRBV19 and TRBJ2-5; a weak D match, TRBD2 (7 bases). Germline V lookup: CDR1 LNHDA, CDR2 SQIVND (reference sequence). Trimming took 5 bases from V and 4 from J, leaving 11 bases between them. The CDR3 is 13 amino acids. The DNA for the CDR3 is TGTGCCAGTAGTGAGGGGGGGAGAGAGACCCAGTACTTC. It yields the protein CASSEGGRETQYF. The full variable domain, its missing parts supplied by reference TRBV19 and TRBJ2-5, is DGGITQSPKYLFRKEGQNVTLSCEQNLNHDAMYWYRQDPGQGLRLIYYSQIVNDFQKGDIAEGYSVSREKKESFPLTVTSAQKNPTAFYLCASSEGGRETQYFGPGTRLLVL.

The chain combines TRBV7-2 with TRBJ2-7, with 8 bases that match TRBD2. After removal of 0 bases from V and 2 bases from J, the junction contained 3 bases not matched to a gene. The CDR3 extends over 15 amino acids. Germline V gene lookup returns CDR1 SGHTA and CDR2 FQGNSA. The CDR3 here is CASSLASGDPYEQYF. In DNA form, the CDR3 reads TGTGCCAGCAGCTTAGCTAGCGGGGATCCCTACGAGCAGTACTTC.

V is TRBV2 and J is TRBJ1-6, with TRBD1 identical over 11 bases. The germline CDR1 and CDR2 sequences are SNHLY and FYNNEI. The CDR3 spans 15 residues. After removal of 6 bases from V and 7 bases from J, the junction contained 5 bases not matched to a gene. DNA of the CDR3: TGTGCCAGCAGATCCGGGACAGGGGGGAATTCACCCCTCCACTTT. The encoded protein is CASRSGTGGNSPLHF. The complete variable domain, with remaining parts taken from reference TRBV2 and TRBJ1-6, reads EPEVTQTPSHQVTQMGQEVILRCVPISNHLYFYWYRQILGQKVEFLVSFYNNEISEKSEIFDDQFSVERPDGSNFTLKIRSTKLEDSAMYFCASRSGTGGNSPLHFGNGTRLTVT.

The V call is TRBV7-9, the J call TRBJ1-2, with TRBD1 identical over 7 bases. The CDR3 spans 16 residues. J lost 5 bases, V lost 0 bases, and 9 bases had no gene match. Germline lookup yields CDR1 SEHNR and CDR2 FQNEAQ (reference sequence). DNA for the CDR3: TGTGCCAGCAGCTTAGCGGAGACAGGGCGCCGATATGGCTACACCTTC. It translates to CASSLAETGRRYGYTF.

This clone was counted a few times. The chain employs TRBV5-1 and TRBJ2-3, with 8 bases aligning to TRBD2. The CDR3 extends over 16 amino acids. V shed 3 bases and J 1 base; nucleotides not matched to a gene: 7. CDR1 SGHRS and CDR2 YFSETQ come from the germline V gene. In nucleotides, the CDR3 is TGCGCCAGCAGCTCTGGACTAGCCCAGCGCACAGATACGCAGTATTTT. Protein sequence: CASSSGLAQRTDTQYF. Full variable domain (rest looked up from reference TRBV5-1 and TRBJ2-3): KAGVTQTPRYLIKTRGQQVTLSCSPISGHRSVSWYQQTPGQGLQFLFEYFSETQRNKGNFPGRFSGRQFSNSRSEMNVSTLELGDSALYLCASSSGLAQRTDTQYFGPGTRLTVL.

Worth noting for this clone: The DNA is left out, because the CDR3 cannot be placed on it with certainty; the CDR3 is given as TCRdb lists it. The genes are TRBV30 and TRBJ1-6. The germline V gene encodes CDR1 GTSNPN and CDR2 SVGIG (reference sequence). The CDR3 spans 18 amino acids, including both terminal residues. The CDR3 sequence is CAWSVGEGSVAGDSPLHF.

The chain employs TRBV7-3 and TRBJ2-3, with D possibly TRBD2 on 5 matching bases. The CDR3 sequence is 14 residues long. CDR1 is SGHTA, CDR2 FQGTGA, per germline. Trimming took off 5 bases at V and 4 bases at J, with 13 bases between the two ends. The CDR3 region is CASSPSWTADTQYF. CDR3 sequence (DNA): TGTGCCAGCAGCCCCTCATGGACTGCAGATACGCAGTATTTT.

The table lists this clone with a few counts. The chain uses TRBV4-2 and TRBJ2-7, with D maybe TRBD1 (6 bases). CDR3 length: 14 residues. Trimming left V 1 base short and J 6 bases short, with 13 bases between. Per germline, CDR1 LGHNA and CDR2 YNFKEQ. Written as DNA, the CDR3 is TGTGCCAGCAGCCAAGTCGCTCAGGGGAGCGAGCAGTACTTC. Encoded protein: CASSQVAQGSEQYF.

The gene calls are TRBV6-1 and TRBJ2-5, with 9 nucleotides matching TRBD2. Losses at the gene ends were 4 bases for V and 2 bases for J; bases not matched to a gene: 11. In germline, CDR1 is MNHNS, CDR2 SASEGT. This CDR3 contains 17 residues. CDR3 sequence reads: CASSVSGRSGGQETQYF. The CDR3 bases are TGTGCCAGCAGTGTTAGCGGGAGATCGGGGGGGCAAGAGACCCAGTACTTC.

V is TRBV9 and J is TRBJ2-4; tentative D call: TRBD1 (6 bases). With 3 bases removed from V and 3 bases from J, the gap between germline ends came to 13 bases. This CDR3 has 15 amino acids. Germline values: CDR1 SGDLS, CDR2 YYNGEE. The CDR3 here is CASSAQTGYKNIQYF. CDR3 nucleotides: TGTGCCAGCAGCGCCCAAACAGGGTACAAAAACATTCAGTACTTC.

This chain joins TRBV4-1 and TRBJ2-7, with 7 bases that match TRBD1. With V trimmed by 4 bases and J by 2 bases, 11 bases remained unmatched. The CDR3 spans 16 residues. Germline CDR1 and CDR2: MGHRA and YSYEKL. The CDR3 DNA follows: TGCGCCAGCAGCCCCGAAGTTGGGGACAGACCCTACGAGCAGTACTTC. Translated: CASSPEVGDRPYEQYF.

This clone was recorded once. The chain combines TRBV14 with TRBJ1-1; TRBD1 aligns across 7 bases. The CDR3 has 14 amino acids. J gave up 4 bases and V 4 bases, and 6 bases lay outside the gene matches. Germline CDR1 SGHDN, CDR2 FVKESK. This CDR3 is CASSLDRSTTEAFF. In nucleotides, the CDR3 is TGTGCCAGCAGCCTGGACAGGTCCACCACTGAAGCTTTCTTT.

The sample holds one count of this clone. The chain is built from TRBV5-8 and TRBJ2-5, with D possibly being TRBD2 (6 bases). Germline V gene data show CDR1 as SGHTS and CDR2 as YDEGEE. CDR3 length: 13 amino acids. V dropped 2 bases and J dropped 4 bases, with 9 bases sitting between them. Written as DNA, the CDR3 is TGTGCCAGCAGCTTAGTGCGGGGAGAGACCCAGTACTTC. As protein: CASSLVRGETQYF.

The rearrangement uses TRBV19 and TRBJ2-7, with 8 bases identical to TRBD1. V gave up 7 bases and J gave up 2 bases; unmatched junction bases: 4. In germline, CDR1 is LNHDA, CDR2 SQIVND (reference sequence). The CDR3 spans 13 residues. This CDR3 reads CASKGTGAYEQYF. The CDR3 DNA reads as TGTGCCAGTAAAGGGACAGGTGCCTACGAGCAGTACTTC.